One TCR beta chain is described in this entry. This entry belongs to a study of T cell changes during pregnancy in multiple sclerosis. The CDR3 extends over 15 amino acids. Germline loops: CDR1 SGDLS, CDR2 YYNGEE. The V end was cut by 4 bases, the J end by 2 bases, with 15 bases between. Generated by immunoSEQ multiplex PCR, the TCRdb table keeps only in-frame clones and is missing some. The data contain some 25,000 clones, around 87% of them singletons. This sequence originates from a female donor in good health, enrolled as a control in a pregnancy study. The material was CD4+ T cells from peripheral blood mononuclear cells, obtained in the second trimester of pregnancy. The rearrangement joins TRBV9 to TRBJ2-5, with D perhaps matching TRBD1 (6 bases). CDR3 loop: CASSFRGQGQETQYF. Here the CDR3 DNA reads TGTGCCAGCAGCTTCAGGGGTCAGGGGCAAGAGACCCAGTACTTC.